The TCR beta chain described here comes from a study of blood T cell repertoires in COVID-19. Turning to the study itself: Acute-phase and convalescent COVID-19 samples originated in the United States, Italy and Spain. PBMCs, B-cell-depleted T cells, or T cells provided the cDNA or gDNA that made up the material.

V lost 3 bases and J 6 bases, leaving 15 bases between the germline ends. Looked up from germline, CDR1 is LNHDA and CDR2 is SQIVND (reference sequence). The CDR3 is 15 amino acids. The data were produced by immunoSEQ multiplex PCR, yet TCRdb's version contains in-frame clones alone and is incomplete. The repertoire holds some 240,000 clones, with roughly 80% as singletons. The gene calls are TRBV19 and TRBJ2-1, with a weak D call TRBD2 (6 bases). The sequenced sample was peripheral blood. The source is a woman aged 55-75 years with active or convalescent COVID-19. For the CDR3, the DNA is TGTGCCAGTAGTATCGGGAGCGCAGCAAGCAATGAGCAGTTCTTC. This encodes CASSIGSAASNEQFF.